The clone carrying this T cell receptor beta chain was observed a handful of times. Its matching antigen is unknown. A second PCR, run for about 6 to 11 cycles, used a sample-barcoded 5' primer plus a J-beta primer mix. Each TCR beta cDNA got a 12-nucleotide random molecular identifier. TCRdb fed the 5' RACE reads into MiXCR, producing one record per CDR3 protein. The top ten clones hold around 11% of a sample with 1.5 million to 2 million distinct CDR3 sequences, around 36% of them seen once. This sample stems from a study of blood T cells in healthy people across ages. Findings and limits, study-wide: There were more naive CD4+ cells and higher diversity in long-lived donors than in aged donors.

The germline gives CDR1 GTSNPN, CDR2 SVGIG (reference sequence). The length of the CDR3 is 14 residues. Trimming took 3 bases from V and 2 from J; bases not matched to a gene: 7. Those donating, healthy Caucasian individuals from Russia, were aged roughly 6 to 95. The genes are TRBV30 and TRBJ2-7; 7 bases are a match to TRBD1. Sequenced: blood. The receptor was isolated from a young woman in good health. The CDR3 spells CAWRPDRTTYEQYF. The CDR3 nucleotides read TGTGCCTGGAGACCGGACAGGACCACCTACGAGCAGTACTTC.